This T cell receptor (beta chain) was identified in a study of T cells after yellow fever vaccination. Study summary: Preparation of the low-cell-number fractions used SMART-Seq v4 Ultra Low Input. Study findings and constraints: Though it reached lower strength, the secondary response hit its peak faster, day 5 versus 15. Reappearing after the booster were most of the clones from primary vaccination (approximately 96% CD4, approximately 89% CD8).

This clonotype was counted a few times. What it binds is not known. Researchers made TCR cDNA using 5'RACE template switching, and this step added a universal primer site and UMIs. TCRdb redid the calling of the 5' RACE reads with MiXCR, one entry per CDR3 protein. The data contain a few hundred thousand distinct CDR3 sequences, 6.9% of them singletons. Germline V lookup: CDR1 MDHEN, CDR2 SYDVKM. Between the trimmed V and J ends, which lost 5 bases and 0 bases, there was a span of 13 bases. This CDR3 comprises 16 residues. The clonotype comes from a man younger than 40 who received the YFV17D yellow fever vaccine. The chain uses TRBV28 and TRBJ2-2; D might be TRBD1 (5 bases). The source was CD4+ T cells sorted from PBMCs, collected 15 days after the yellow fever booster vaccination. The CDR3 loop reads CASSGVETANTGELFF. CDR3 sequence (DNA): TGTGCCAGCAGTGGGGTCGAGACAGCGAACACCGGGGAGCTGTTTTTT.